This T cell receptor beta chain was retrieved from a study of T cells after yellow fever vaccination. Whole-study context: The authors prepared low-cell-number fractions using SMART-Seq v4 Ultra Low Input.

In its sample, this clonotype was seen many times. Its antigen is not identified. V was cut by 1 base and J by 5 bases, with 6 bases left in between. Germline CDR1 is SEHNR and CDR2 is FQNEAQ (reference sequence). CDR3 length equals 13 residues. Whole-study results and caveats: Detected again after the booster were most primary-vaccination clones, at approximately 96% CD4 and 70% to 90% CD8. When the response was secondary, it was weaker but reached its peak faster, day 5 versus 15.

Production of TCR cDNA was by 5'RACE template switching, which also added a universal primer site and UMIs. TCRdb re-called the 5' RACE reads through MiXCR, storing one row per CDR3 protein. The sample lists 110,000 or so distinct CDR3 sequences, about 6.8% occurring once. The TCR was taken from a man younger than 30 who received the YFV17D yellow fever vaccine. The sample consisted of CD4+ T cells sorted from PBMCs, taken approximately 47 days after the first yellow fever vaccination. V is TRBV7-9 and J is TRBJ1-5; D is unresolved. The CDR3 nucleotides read TGTGCCAGCAGCTTAGAGGCCGATCAGCCCCAGCATTTT. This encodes CASSLEADQPQHF.